This entry features one T cell receptor beta chain sequence. These data are taken from a study of shared clonotypes between healthy human individuals. Caucasian adults living in Nashville, Tennessee, provided all samples. The assay was carried out at the deep level. Measured with immunoSEQ multiplex PCR; TCRdb has only the in-frame clones, and not every one. The data contain some 470,000 clones, 76% of them singletons. CDR1 and CDR2 from the germline V gene are MDHEN and SYDVKM. V was trimmed by 10 bases and J by 1 base, leaving 10 bases between them. This CDR3 is built from 12 residues. This chain joins TRBV28 and TRBJ1-1; D is unclear. The sample was PBMCs. The receptor comes from a middle-aged woman in good health. Some clones in this sample may be carry-over from other donors' samples. CDR3: CATSRANTEAFF. CDR3 nucleotide sequence: TGTGCCACCTCACGTGCGAACACTGAAGCTTTCTTT.